These 7 T cell receptor beta chains came from one sample sequenced in a study of T cells in pancreatic ductal adenocarcinoma (dated by TCRdb to about 2017). Library creation used the immunoSEQ multiplex PCR assay. Sourced from immuneACCESS, this table was stored by TCRdb with only in-frame sequences that have V and J called. A share of the clones is absent; for the studies checked, an unresolved V gene accounts for under half, and the remainder has no known explanation. This sample comprises some 16,000 clones, around 91% of them detected only once. The ten largest clones add up to 16% of the sample. The selected pancreatic ductal adenocarcinoma patients had received surgery without neoadjuvant therapy. The sequencing sample was made of PBMCs. The receptors shown here come from a human donor with pancreatic ductal adenocarcinoma.

V and J are TRBV29-1 and TRBJ2-7; 7 positions agree with TRBD1. The trim removed 7 bases at V and 2 bases at J, leaving 5 bases unmatched. The germline V gene has CDR1 SQVTM and CDR2 ANQGSEA. CDR3 length equals 12 residues. CDR3 region: CSALTGPYEQYF. CDR3 bases: TGCAGCGCCTTGACAGGGCCCTACGAGCAGTACTTC.

This rearrangement joins TRBV15 to TRBJ2-3; unclear D gene. Per the germline V gene, CDR1 is LNHNV and CDR2 is YYDKDF (reference sequence). The CDR3 length is 17 residues. Trimming shortened V by 5 bases and J by 1 base, and 19 bases separated the two germline ends. CDR3 sequence: CATSSRDKGFGTDTQYF. Written as DNA, the CDR3 is TGTGCCACCAGCTCTAGAGATAAAGGGTTTGGCACAGATACGCAGTATTTT. Full variable domain (outside the CDR3, taken from reference TRBV15 and TRBJ2-3): DAMVIQNPRYQVTQFGKPVTLSCSQTLNHNVMYWYQQKSSQAPKLLFHYYDKDFNNEADTPDNFQSRRPNTSFCFLDIRSPGLGDTAMYLCATSSRDKGFGTDTQYFGPGTRLTVL.

The chain combines TRBV5-4 with TRBJ1-1; 11 bases agree with TRBD1. V trimming: 0 bases; J trimming: 5 bases; junction bases outside the gene matches: 6. This CDR3 has 16 residues. CDR1 is SGHNT and CDR2 is YYREEE in the germline V gene (reference sequence). The DNA of the CDR3 is TGTGCCAGCAGCTTGGGGACAGGGGGCGCAGTTACTGAAGCTTTCTTT. It is translated as CASSLGTGGAVTEAFF. Full variable domain (outside the CDR3, taken from reference TRBV5-4 and TRBJ1-1): ETGVTQSPTHLIKTRGQQVTLRCSSQSGHNTVSWYQQALGQGPQFIFQYYREEENGRGNFPPRFSGLQFPNYSSELNVNALELDDSALYLCASSLGTGGAVTEAFFGQGTRLTVV.

The V call is TRBV4-3, the J call TRBJ2-2; 13 bases map to TRBD2. Looked up from germline, CDR1 is LGHNA and CDR2 is YSLEER. The CDR3 loop spans 20 amino acids. Trimming removed 2 bases from V and 0 bases from J; junction bases left unmatched: 9. The CDR3 coding sequence is TGCGCCAGCAGCCAACGACTAGCGGGGGGCCCTCATGCGAACACCGGGGAGCTGTTTTTT. Translating gives CASSQRLAGGPHANTGELFF.

The rearrangement uses TRBV6-5 and TRBJ1-2, with D unclear. Germline V lookup: CDR1 MNHEY, CDR2 SVGAGI. The CDR3 has 15 amino acids. With 6 bases removed from V and 7 bases from J, the gap between germline ends came to 21 bases. The CDR3 DNA is TGTGCCAGCAGCCTCGGAACCGGGGAGTCGGGTGGCTACACCTTC. It yields the protein CASSLGTGESGGYTF.

The rearrangement links TRBV28 to TRBJ1-2; 12 bases are a match to TRBD1. The CDR3 loop spans 16 amino acids. Germline CDR1 is MDHEN and CDR2 is SYDVKM. After removal of 5 bases from V and 7 bases from J, the junction contained 11 bases not matched to a gene. The CDR3 reads CASSLRPPGQGAGYTF. The CDR3 DNA follows: TGTGCCAGCAGTCTCAGGCCGCCGGGACAGGGGGCTGGCTACACCTTC.

Here the CDR3 reads CASSWGQGRSNQPQHF. The CDR3 region has the DNA TGTGCCAGCAGCTGGGGACAGGGTCGGAGCAATCAGCCCCAGCATTTT. This chain links TRBV5-6 with TRBJ1-5; 9 nucleotides line up with TRBD1. The germline CDR1 and CDR2 sequences are SGHDT and YYEEEE. This CDR3 is 16 amino acids long. V trimming: 3 bases; J trimming: 1 base; junction bases outside the gene matches: 5. Looking up the rest from reference TRBV5-6 and TRBJ1-5 gives the full variable domain: DAGVTQSPTHLIKTRGQQVTLRCSPKSGHDTVSWYQQALGQGPQFIFQYYEEEERQRGNFPDRFSGHQFPNYSSELNVNALLLGDSALYLCASSWGQGRSNQPQHFGDGTRLSIL.